This T cell receptor (beta chain) was identified in a study of T cell repertoires in cytomegalovirus infection. TCRdb processed the reads anew with MiXCR; each CDR3 protein has one entry. The sample has about 700,000 distinct CDR3 sequences; approximately 33% are singletons. Study-level findings and limits: HLA-C-restricted TCR beta clonotypes specific for CMV led the ex vivo response.

In regard to this clonotype: What it binds is unknown.

The CDR3 length is 15 residues. Germline V gives CDR1 LGHNT, CDR2 FRNRAP. V lost 6 bases to trimming and J lost 4 bases; unmatched junction nucleotides: 9. The clonotype comes from a human donor in good health (CMV status not recorded). Some clones in this sample may be carry-over from other donors' samples. The sample here was cultured PBMCs, taken from culture after CMV antigen stimulation. V gene TRBV12-5 combines with J gene TRBJ1-1; 9 bases are shared with TRBD1. CDR3 bases: TGTGCTAGTGGCTCAAACAGGGGGCAGGGCACTGAAGCTTTCTTT. Translating gives CASGSNRGQGTEAFF.